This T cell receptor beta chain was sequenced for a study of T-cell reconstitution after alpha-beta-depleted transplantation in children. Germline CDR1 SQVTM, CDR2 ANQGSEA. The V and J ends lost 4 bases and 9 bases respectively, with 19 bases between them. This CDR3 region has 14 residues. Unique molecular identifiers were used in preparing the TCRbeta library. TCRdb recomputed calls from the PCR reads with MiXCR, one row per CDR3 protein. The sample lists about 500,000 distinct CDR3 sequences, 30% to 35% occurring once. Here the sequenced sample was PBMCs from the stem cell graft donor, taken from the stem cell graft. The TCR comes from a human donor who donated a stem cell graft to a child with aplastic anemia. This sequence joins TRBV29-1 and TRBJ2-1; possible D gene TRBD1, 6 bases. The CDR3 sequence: CSVVQFTGWSEQFF. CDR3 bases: TGCAGCGTTGTCCAATTCACAGGGTGGAGTGAGCAGTTCTTC.